The entry below describes one TCR beta chain. Its antigen remains unknown. V gave up 4 bases and J gave up 1 base; unmatched junction bases: 3. There are 14 residues in the CDR3. Germline V gene sequence: CDR1 LNHDA, CDR2 SQIVND (reference sequence). Sequenced by immunoSEQ multiplex PCR; TCRdb stores in-frame clones only, minus some. The table includes approximately 51,000 clones, 65% to 85% detected once. The sample comes from a study of OX40 agonist ivuxolimab in advanced cancers. Notes on the study in general: Near-lowest levels of clonal expansion characterized partial responders at 0.1-3.0 mg/kg.

The specimen comprised CD4+ or CD8+ T cells sorted from blood, sampled in a trial of the OX40 agonist ivuxolimab. The chain employs TRBV19 and TRBJ1-2, with 7 bases fitting TRBD1. This TCR came from an adult with an advanced solid tumor such as melanoma, head and neck, liver or kidney cancer. DNA of the CDR3: TGTGCCAGTAGTAAATGGGACAGTAACTATGGCTACACCTTC. Its protein is CASSKWDSNYGYTF.